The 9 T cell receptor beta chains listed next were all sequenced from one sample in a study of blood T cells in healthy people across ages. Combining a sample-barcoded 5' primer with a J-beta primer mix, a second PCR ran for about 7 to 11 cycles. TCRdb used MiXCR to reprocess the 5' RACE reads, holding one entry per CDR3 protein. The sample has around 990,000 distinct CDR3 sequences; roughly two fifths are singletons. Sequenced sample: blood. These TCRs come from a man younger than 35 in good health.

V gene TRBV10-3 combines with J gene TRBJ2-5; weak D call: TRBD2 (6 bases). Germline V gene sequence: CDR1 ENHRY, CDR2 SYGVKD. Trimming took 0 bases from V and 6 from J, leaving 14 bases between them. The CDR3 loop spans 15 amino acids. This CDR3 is CAISESRGANQTQYF. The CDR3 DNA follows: TGTGCCATCAGTGAGTCCCGCGGGGCAAACCAGACCCAGTACTTC.

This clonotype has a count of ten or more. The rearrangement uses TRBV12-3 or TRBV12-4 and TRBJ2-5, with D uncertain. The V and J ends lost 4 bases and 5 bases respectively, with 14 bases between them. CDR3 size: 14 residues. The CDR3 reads CASSSVRGRETQYF. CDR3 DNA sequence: TGTGCCAGCAGTTCGGTTAGAGGTCGGGAGACCCAGTACTTC.

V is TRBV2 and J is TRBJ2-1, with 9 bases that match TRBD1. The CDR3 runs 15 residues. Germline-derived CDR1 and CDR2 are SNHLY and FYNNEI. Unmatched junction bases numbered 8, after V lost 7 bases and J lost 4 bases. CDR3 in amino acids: CASKIGGQGYNEQFF. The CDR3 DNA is TGTGCCAGCAAAATAGGGGGACAGGGTTACAATGAGCAGTTCTTC.

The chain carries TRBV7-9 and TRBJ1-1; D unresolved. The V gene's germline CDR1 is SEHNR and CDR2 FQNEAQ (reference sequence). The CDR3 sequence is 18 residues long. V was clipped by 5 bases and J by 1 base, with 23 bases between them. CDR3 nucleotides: TGTGCCAGCAGCCCACCCAAGGGAAGGGAGAAAAGGAACACTGAAGCTTTCTTT. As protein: CASSPPKGREKRNTEAFF.

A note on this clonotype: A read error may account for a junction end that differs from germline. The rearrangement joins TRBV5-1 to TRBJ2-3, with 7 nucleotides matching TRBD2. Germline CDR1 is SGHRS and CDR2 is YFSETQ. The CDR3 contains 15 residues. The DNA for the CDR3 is TGCGCCAACAGCGGAAGCGGGGACGCTCTGGATACGCAGTATTTT. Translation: CANSGSGDALDTQYF.

In nucleotides, the CDR3 is TGTGCCAGCAGCCTTACTAGCGGGCTACCCGGGGAGCTGTTTTTT. Protein: CASSLTSGLPGELFF. The chain employs TRBV28 and TRBJ2-2; 9 bases are shared with TRBD2. Unmatched junction bases numbered 8, after V lost 6 bases and J lost 6 bases. Germline assignment: CDR1 MDHEN and CDR2 SYDVKM. The CDR3 length is 15 residues. The full variable domain, rest sourced from reference TRBV28 and TRBJ2-2, is DVKVTQSSRYLVKRTGEKVFLECVQDMDHENMFWYRQDPGLGLRLIYFSYDVKMKEKGDIPEGYSVSREKKERFSLILESASTNQTSMYLCASSLTSGLPGELFFGEGSRLTVL.

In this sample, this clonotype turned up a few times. CDR3 sequence reads: CSARDTGGSYGYTF. The CDR3 DNA reads TGCAGTGCTAGAGATACAGGAGGTAGCTATGGCTACACCTTC. This chain connects TRBV20-1 to TRBJ1-2; possible D gene TRBD1, 5 bases. The CDR3 length is 14 residues. In germline, CDR1 is DFQATT, CDR2 SNEGSKA (reference sequence). Trimming took off 0 bases at V and 4 bases at J, with 12 bases between the two ends.

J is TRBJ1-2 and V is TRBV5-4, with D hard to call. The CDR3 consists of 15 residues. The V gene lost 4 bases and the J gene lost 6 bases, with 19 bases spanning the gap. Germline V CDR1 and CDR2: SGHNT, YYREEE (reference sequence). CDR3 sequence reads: CASSGMGASLNGYTF. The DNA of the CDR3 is TGTGCCAGCAGCGGGATGGGAGCCTCCCTTAATGGCTACACCTTC.

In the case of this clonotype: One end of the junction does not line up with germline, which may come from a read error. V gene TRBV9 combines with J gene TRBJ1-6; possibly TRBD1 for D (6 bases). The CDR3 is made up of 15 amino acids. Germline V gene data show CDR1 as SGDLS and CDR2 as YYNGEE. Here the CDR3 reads CASGVVAQGRSPLHF. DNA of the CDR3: TGTGCCAGCGGCGTAGTGGCACAGGGACGATCACCCCTCCACTTT.